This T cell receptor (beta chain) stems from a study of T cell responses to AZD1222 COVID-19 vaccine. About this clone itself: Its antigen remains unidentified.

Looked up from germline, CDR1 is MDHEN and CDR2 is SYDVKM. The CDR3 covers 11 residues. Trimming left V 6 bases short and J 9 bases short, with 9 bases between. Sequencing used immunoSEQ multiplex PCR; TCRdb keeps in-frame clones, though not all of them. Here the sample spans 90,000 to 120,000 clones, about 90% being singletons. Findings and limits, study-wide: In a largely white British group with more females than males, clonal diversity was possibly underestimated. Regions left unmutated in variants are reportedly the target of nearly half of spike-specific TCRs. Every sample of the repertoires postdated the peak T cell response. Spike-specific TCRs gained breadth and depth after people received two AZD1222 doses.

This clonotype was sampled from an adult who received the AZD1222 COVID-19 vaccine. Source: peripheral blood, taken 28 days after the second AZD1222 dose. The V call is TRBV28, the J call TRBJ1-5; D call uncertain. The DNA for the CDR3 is TGTGCCAGCAGGTGGGAGGGGCCCCAGCATTTT. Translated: CASRWEGPQHF.